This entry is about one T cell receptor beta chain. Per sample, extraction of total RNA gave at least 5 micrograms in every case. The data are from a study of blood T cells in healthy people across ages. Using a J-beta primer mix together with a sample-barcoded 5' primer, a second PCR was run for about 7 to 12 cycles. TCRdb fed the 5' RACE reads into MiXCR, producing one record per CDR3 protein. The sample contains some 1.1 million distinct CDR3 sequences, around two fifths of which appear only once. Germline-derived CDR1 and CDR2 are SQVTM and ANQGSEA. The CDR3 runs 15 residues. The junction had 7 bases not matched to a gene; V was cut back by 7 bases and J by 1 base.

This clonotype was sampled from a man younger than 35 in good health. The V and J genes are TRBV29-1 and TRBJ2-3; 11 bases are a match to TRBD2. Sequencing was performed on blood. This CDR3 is CSESSGRGGTDTQYF. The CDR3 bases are TGCAGCGAGAGTAGCGGGAGGGGGGGCACAGATACGCAGTATTTT.